One TCR beta chain is described in this entry. The CDR3 runs 15 residues. Germline lookup yields CDR1 MGHRA and CDR2 YSYEKL. V was trimmed by 3 bases and J by 8 bases, leaving 16 bases between them. These data are taken from a study of blood T cell repertoires in COVID-19. Clones were read by immunoSEQ multiplex PCR, and TCRdb kept only the in-frame ones, dropping some. The sample has approximately 60,000 clones, 65% to 85% seen once. The material sequenced was peripheral blood. The genes are TRBV4-1 and TRBJ1-4; D possibly corresponds to TRBD1 (5 bases). The clonotype originates from a woman older than 75 with active or convalescent COVID-19. CDR3 bases: TGCGCCAGCAGCCAGAAGGGGATCGAAAGGGAAAAACTGTTTTTT. Translation gives CASSQKGIEREKLFF.